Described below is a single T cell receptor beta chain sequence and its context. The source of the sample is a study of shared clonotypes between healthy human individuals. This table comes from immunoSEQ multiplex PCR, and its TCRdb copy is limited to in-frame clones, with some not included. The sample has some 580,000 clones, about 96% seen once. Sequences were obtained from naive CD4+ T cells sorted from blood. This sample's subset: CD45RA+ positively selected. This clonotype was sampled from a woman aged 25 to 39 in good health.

CDR3 in DNA: TGTGCCAGCAGTACCCCAGGCTATAGTCAGCCCCAGCATTTT. It translates to CASSTPGYSQPQHF. This chain links TRBV28 with TRBJ1-5, with unresolved D. The length of the CDR3 is 14 residues. Germline V lookup: CDR1 MDHEN, CDR2 SYDVKM. V lost 5 bases and J 6 bases, leaving 14 bases between the germline ends.